The entry below describes one TCR beta chain. The antigen is unknown. Being one base from a much bigger clone, this may be a read error. The source of the sample is a study of T cells after yellow fever vaccination. The study made its TCR cDNA through 5'RACE template switching. That step introduced a universal primer site along with UMIs. Each CDR3 protein is one row after TCRdb ran MiXCR on the 5' RACE reads. This repertoire shows over 150,000 distinct CDR3 sequences, approximately 6.2% found once; its top ten account for about 2.7%. Study-wide findings and caveats: Clones from primary vaccination mostly reappeared after the booster (approximately 95% CD4, around 90% CD8).

This CDR3 has 15 amino acids. Germline-derived CDR1 and CDR2 are MNHNS and SASEGT. This material consisted of CD4+ T cells sorted from PBMCs, taken on the day of the first yellow fever vaccination. The sequence was collected from a man aged 18 to 30 who received the YFV17D yellow fever vaccine. The chain carries TRBV6-1 and TRBJ2-5; D might be TRBD1 (6 bases). DNA of the CDR3: TGTGTCAGCTGCCACCGAAAGGACAGTCAAGAGACCCAGTACTTC. Protein: CVSCHRKDSQETQYF.